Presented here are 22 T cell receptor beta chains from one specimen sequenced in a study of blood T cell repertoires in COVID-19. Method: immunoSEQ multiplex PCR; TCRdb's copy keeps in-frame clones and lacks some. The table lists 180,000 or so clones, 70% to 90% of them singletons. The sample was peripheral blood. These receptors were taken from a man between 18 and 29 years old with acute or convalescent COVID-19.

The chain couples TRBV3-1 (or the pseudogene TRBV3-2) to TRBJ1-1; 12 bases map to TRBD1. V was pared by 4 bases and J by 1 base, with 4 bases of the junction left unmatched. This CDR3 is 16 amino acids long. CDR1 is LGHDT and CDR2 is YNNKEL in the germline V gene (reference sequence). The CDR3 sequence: CASSREGQGANTEAFF. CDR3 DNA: TGTGCCAGCAGCCGAGAGGGACAGGGGGCGAACACTGAAGCTTTCTTT.

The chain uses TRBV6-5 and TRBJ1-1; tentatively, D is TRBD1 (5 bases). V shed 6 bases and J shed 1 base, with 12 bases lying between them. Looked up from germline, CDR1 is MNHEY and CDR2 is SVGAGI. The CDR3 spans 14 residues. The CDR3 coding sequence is TGTGCCAGCAGCCAAAGCGGGGGGAACACTGAAGCTTTCTTT. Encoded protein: CASSQSGGNTEAFF.

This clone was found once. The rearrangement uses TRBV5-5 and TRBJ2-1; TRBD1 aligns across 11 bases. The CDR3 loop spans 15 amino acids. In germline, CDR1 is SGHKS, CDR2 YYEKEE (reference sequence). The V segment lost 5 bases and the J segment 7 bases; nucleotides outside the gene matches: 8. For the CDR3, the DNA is TGTGCCAGCAGTATAGAGGACAGGGGGCTTAATGAGCAGTTCTTC. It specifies CASSIEDRGLNEQFF.

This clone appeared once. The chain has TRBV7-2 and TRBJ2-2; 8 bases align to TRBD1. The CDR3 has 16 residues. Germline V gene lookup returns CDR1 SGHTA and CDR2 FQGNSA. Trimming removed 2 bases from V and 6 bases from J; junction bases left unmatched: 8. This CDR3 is CASSLQPGQAAGELFF. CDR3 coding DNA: TGTGCCAGCAGCTTACAACCGGGACAGGCGGCCGGGGAGCTGTTTTTT.

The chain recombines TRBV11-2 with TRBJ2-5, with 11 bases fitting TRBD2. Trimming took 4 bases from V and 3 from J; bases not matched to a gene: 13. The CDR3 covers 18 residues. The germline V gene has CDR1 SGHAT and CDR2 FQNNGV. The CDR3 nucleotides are TGTGCCAGCAGCTCAATCGGACCTAAACTAGCGGGGGAAGAGACCCAGTACTTC. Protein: CASSSIGPKLAGEETQYF.

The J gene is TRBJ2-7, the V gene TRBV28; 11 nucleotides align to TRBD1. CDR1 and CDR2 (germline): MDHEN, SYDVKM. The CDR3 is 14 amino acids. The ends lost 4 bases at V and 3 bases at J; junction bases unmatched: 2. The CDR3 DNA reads TGTGCCAGCAGTTCCGGGACAGGGGGCTACGAGCAGTACGTC. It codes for CASSSGTGGYEQYV.

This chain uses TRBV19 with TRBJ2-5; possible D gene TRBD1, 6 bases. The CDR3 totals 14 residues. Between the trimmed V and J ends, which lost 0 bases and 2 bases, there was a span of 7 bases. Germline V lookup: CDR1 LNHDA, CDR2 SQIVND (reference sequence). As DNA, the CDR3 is TGTGCCAGTAGTATAGAGGGGGCTCAAGAGACCCAGTACTTC. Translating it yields CASSIEGAQETQYF.

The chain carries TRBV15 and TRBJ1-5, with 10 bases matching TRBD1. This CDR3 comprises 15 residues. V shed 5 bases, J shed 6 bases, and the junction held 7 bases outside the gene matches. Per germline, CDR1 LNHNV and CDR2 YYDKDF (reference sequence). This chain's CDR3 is CATSGDRGLSQPQHF. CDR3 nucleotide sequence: TGTGCCACCAGCGGCGACAGGGGGCTTAGTCAGCCCCAGCATTTT.

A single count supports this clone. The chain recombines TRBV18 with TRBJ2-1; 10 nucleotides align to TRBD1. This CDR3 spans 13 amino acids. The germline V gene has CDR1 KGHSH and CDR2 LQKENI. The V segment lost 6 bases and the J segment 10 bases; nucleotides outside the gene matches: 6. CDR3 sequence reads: CASSQTGGGEQFF. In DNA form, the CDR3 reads TGTGCCAGCTCCCAGACAGGGGGCGGCGAGCAGTTCTTC.

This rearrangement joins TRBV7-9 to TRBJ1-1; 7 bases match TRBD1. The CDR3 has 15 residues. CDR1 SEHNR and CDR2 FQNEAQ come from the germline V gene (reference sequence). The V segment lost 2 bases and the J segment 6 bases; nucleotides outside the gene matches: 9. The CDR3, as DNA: TGTGCCAGCAGCTTAACAGGGGCCCCAAAGGCTGAAGCTTTCTTT. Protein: CASSLTGAPKAEAFF. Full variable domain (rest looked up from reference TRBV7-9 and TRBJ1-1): DTGVSQNPRHKITKRGQNVTFRCDPISEHNRLYWYRQTLGQGPEFLTYFQNEAQLEKSRLLSDRFSAERPKGSFSTLEIQRTEQGDSAMYLCASSLTGAPKAEAFFGQGTRLTVV.

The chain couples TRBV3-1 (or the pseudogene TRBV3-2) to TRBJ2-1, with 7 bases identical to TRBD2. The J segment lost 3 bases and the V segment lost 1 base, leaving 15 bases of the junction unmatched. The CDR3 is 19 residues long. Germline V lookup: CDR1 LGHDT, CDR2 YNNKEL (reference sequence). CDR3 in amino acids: CASSQVFTAASGFYNEQFF. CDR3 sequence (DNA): TGTGCCAGCAGCCAAGTCTTTACGGCTGCTAGCGGTTTCTACAATGAGCAGTTCTTC.

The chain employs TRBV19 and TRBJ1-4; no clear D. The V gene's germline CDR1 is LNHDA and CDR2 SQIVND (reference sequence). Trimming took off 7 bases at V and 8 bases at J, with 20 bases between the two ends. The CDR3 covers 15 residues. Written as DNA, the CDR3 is TGTGCCAGTAACGACATGGGAGGGATTGGAGAAAAACTGTTTTTT. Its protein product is CASNDMGGIGEKLFF.

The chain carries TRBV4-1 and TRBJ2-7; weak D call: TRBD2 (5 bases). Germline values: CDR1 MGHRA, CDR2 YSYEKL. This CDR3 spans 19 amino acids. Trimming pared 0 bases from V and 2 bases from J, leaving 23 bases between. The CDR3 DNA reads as TGCGCCAGCAGCCAAGAAGTGGACGGACTTGTGAGTGGAGCCTACGAGCAGTACTTC. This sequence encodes CASSQEVDGLVSGAYEQYF.

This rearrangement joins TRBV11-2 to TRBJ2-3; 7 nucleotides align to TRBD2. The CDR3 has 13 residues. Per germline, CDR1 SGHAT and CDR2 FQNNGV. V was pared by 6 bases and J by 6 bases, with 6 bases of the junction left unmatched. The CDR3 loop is CASRASGDDTQYF. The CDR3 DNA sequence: TGTGCCAGCAGGGCTAGCGGTGATGATACGCAGTATTTT.

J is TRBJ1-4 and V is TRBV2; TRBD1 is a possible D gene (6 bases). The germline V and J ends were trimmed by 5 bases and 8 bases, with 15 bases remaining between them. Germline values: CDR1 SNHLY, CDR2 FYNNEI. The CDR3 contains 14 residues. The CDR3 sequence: CASSYSGQLEKLFF. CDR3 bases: TGTGCCAGCAGTTATTCGGGACAACTCGAAAAACTGTTTTTT.

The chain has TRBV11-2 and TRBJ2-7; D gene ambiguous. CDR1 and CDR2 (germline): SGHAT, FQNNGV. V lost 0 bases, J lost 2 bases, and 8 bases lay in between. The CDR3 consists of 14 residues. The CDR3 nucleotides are TGTGCCAGCAGCTTAGAGGTCAGGCCCTACGAGCAGTACTTC. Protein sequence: CASSLEVRPYEQYF.

Here the CDR3 reads CASSLQGINEKLFF. As DNA, the CDR3 is TGTGCCAGCAGCTTGCAGGGAATTAATGAAAAACTGTTTTTT. The chain combines TRBV5-6 with TRBJ1-4, with TRBD1 as a possible D gene (5 bases). V was clipped by 1 base and J by 4 bases, with 8 bases between them. There are 14 residues in the CDR3. The germline gives CDR1 SGHDT, CDR2 YYEEEE.

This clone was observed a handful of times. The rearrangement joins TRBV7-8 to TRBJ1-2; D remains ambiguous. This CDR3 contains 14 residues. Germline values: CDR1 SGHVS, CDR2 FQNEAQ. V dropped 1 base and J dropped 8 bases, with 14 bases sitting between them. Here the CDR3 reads CASSLGPTTLGYTF. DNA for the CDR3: TGTGCCAGCAGCTTAGGACCGACGACTTTGGGCTACACCTTC.

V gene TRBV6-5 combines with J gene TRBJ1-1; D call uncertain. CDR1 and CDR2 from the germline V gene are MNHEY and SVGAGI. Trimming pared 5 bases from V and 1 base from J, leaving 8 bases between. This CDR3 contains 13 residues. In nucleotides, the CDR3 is TGTGCCAGCAGTACAACAGCGAACACTGAAGCTTTCTTT. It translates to CASSTTANTEAFF.

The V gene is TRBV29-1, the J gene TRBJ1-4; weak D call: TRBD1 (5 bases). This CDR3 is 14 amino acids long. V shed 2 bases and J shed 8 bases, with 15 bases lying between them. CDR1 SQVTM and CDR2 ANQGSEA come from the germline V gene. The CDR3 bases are TGCAGCGTTGAACTCTCCAGGGCAACAGAAAAACTGTTTTTT. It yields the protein CSVELSRATEKLFF.

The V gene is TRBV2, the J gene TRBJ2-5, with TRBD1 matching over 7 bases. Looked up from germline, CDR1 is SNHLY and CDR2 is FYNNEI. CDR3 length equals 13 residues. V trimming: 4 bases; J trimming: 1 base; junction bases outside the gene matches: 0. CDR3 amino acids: CASSGQGQETQYF. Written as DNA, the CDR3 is TGTGCCAGCAGTGGACAGGGCCAAGAGACCCAGTACTTC.

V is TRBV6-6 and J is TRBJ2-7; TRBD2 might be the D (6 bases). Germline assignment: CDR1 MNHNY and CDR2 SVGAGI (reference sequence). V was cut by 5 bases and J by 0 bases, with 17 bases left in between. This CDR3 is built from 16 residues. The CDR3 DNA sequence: TGTGCCAGCAGTCCCCTCCTTGGAGGGACCTCCTACGAGCAGTACGTC. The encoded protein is CASSPLLGGTSYEQYV.